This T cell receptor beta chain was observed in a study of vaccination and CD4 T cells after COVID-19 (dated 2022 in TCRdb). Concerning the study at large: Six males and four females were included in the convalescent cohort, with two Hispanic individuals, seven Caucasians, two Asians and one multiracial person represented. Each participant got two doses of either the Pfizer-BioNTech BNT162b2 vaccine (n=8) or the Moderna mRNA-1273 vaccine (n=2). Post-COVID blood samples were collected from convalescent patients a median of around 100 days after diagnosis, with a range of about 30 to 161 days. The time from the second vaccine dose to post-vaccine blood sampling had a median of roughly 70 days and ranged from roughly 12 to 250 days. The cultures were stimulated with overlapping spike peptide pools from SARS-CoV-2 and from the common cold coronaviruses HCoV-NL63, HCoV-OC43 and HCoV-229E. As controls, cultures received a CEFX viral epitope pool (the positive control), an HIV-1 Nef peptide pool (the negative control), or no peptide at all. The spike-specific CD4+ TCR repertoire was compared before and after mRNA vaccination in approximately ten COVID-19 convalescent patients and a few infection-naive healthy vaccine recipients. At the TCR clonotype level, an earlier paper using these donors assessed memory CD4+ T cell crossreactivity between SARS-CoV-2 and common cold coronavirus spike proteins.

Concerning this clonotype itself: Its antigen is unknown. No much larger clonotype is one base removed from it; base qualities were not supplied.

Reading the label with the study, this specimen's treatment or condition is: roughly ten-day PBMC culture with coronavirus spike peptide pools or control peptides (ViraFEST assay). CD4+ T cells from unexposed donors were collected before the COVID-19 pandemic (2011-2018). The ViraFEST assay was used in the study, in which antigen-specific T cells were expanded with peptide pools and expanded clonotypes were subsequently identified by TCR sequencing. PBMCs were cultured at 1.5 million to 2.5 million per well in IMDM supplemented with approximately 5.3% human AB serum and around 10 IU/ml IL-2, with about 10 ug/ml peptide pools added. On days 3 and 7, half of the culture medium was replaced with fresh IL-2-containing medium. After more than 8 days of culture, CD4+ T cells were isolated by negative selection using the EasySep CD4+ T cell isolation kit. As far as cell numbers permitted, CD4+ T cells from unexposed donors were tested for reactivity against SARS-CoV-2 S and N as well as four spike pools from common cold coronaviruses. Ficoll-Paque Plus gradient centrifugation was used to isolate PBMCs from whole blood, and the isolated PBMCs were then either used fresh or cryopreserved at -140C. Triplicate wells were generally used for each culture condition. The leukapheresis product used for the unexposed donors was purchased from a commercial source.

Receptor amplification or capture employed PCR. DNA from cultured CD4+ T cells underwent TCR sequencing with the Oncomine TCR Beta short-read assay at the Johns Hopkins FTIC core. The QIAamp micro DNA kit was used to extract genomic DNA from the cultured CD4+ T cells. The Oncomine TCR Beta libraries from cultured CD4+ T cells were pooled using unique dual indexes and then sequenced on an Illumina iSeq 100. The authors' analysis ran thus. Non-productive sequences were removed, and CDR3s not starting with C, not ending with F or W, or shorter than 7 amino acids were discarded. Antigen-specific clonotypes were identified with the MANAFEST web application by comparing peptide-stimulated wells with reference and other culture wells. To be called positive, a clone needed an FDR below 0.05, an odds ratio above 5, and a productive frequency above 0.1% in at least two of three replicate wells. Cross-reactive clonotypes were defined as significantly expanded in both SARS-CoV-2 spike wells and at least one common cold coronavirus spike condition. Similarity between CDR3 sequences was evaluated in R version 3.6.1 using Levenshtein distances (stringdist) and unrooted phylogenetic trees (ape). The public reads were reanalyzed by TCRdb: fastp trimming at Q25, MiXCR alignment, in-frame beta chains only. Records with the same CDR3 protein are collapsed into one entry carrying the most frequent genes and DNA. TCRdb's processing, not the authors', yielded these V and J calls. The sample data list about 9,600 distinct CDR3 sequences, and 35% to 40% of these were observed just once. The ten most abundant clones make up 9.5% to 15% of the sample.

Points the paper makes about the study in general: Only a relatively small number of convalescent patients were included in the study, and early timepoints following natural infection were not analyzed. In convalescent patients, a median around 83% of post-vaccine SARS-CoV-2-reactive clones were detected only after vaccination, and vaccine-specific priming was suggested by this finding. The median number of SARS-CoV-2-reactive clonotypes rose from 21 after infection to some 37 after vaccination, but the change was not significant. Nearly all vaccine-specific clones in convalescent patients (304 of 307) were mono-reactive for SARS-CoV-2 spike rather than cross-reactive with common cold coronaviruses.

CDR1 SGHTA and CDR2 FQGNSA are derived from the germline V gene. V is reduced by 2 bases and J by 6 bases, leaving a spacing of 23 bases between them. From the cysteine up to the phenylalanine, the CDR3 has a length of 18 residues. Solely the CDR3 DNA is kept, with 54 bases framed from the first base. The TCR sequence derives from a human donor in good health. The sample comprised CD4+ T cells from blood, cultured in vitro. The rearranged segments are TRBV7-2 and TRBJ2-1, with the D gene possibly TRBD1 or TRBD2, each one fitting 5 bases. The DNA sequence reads TGTGCCAGCAGCTTAATAATGAGGTCTTGGGGACGGCCCAATGAGCAGTTCTTC. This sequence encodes CASSLIMRSWGRPNEQFF.